Described below is a single T cell receptor beta chain sequence and its context. The antigen is undetermined. This sample is drawn from a study of cytomegalovirus exposure and HLA in healthy donors. The V gene lost 6 bases and the J gene lost 4 bases, with 9 bases spanning the gap. Germline lookup yields CDR1 WNHNN and CDR2 SYGVQD (reference sequence). The CDR3 loop spans 12 amino acids. The PCR was carried out with 60 Vbeta primers and 13 Jbeta primers. Data came from immunoSEQ multiplex PCR; TCRdb stores just in-frame clones and leaves some out. This sample carries about 140,000 clones, nearly 80% of them seen once, and the ten largest clones take approximately 1.5%. Findings of the study overall: As immune exposure information, only CMV serostatus was available.

The gene calls are TRBV10-1 and TRBJ1-1, with a tentative D call TRBD1 (6 bases). The TCR comes from a woman aged 25 to 39 in good health and CMV-seronegative. The sample comprised PBMCs. This CDR3 reads CASRGQSTEAFF. DNA for the CDR3: TGCGCCAGCAGAGGACAGAGCACTGAAGCTTTCTTT.